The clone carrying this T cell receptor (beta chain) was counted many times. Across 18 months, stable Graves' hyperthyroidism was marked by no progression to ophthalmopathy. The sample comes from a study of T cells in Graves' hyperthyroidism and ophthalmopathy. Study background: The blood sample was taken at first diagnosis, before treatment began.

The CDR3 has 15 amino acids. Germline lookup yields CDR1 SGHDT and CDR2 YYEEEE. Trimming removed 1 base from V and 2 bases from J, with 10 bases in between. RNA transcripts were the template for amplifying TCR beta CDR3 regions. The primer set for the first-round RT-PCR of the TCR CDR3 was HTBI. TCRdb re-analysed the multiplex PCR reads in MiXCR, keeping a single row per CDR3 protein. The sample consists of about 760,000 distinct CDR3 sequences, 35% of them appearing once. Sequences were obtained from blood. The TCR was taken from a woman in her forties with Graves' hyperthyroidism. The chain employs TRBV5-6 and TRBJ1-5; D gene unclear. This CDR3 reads CASSLQGSGNQPQHF. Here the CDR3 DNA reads TGTGCCAGCAGCTTGCAAGGGTCAGGCAATCAGCCCCAGCATTTT.